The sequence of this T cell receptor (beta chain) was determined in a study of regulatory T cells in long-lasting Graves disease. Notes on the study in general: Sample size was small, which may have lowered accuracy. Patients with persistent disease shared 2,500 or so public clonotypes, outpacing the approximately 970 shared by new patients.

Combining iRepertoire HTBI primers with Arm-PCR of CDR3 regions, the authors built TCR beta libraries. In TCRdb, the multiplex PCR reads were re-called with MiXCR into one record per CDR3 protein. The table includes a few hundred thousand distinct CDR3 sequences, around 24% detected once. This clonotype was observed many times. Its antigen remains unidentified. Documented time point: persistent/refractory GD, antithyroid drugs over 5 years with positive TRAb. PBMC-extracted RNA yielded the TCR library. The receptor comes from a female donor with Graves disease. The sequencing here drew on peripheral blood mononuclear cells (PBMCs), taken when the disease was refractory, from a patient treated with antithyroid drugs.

CDR3 bases: TGTGCCAGCAGTTTCTCGGACTCCCTATCCTACGAGCAGTACTTC. This codes for CASSFSDSLSYEQYF. The J gene is TRBJ2-7, the V gene TRBV28, with a weak D call TRBD2 (5 bases). This CDR3 contains 15 residues. The germline CDR1 and CDR2 sequences are MDHEN and SYDVKM. V gave up 3 bases and J gave up 1 base, with 13 bases separating them.